The 18 T cell receptor beta chains given below trace back to one sample, sequenced in a study of patients and donors after allogeneic stem cell transplantation (dated by TCRdb to about 2020). The library relied on RT-PCR. Sequenced on a NextSeq 550. TCRdb cleaned the public reads at Q25 with fastp, built clones with MiXCR and kept in-frame beta chains. All rows with the same CDR3 protein become a single entry with the most common DNA and genes. Here the sample has about 410,000 distinct CDR3 sequences; roughly 16% occur a single time. The ten largest clones take up around 7.2% of the sample. Source material: blood, either unsorted or a sorted T cell fraction (not recorded which). These receptors all come from a human donor who was either an allogeneic HSCT recipient or a stem cell or donor lymphocyte infusion donor (not recorded which). It is not recorded whose cells these are; they may come from a transplant donor.

In DNA, the CDR3 is TGCAGTGCTAGACCCGGCAGGGCTAACTATGGCTACACCTTC. Translating gives CSARPGRANYGYTF. The chain has TRBV20-1 and TRBJ1-2; tentative D call: TRBD1 (5 bases). CDR1 DFQATT and CDR2 SNEGSKA come from the germline V gene (reference sequence). This CDR3 comprises 14 residues. Trimming cost V 2 bases and J 0 bases, with 10 bases left between them.

This clonotype occurred a few times. The chain has TRBV12-3 or TRBV12-4 and TRBJ2-1, with 7 bases aligning to TRBD2. V gave up 4 bases and J gave up 7 bases; unmatched junction bases: 4. The CDR3 sequence is 13 residues long. CDR3 sequence: CASSSLAANEQFF. The CDR3 coding sequence is TGTGCCAGCAGTTCGCTAGCGGCAAATGAGCAGTTCTTC.

The chain combines TRBV7-3 with TRBJ1-6, with no clear D. This CDR3 is 14 amino acids long. V lost 0 bases and J lost 4, with 4 bases in between. The germline gives CDR1 SGHTA, CDR2 FQGTGA. The CDR3 nucleotides read TGTGCCAGCAGCTTAACAGCTTATAATTCACCCCTCCACTTT. It codes for CASSLTAYNSPLHF.

This clonotype has a handful of counts. The rearrangement links TRBV7-2 to TRBJ2-7; TRBD1 matches 9 bases. From germline, CDR1 is SGHTA and CDR2 FQGNSA. V dropped 5 bases and J dropped 4; count of bases not matched to a gene: 9. The CDR3 covers 15 residues. CDR3 bases: TGTGCCAGCAGCGCCCCGGACAGGGGACTATACGAGCAGTACTTC. It codes for CASSAPDRGLYEQYF.

The genes are TRBV12-3 or TRBV12-4 and TRBJ2-7; 7 nucleotides agree with TRBD2. After removal of 2 bases from V and 0 bases from J, the junction contained 7 bases not matched to a gene. The CDR3 loop spans 16 amino acids. The CDR3 coding sequence is TGTGCCAGCAGTTTACAGGCTAGCGGCCCCTCCTACGAGCAGTACTTC. Translated: CASSLQASGPSYEQYF.

CDR3 bases: TGTGCCAGCAGTACAGACCCGATCTACGAGCAGTACTTC. Encoded protein: CASSTDPIYEQYF. This chain connects TRBV5-6 to TRBJ2-7; D gene uncertain. Between the trimmed V and J ends, which lost 5 bases and 3 bases, there was a span of 12 bases. From germline, CDR1 is SGHDT and CDR2 YYEEEE. This CDR3 has 13 amino acids.

This chain uses TRBV7-9 with TRBJ1-1; unclear D gene. CDR1 is SEHNR and CDR2 is FQNEAQ in the germline V gene (reference sequence). The CDR3 length is 11 residues. V shed 8 bases and J shed 3 bases, with 7 bases lying between them. CDR3 protein: CASGQYTEAFF. CDR3 coding DNA: TGTGCCAGCGGGCAGTACACTGAAGCTTTCTTT.

The rearrangement uses TRBV24-1 and TRBJ2-2; tentatively, D is TRBD1 or TRBD2 (5 bases each). CDR3 length: 15 amino acids. With 6 bases removed from V and 4 bases from J, the gap between germline ends came to 14 bases. Germline V CDR1 and CDR2: KGHDR, SFDVKD. The CDR3 nucleotides are TGTGCCACCAGTTGGGCCAGGGCGGGCACCGGGGAGCTGTTTTTT. It encodes CATSWARAGTGELFF.

This clonotype turned up a few times. The chain is built from TRBV6-1 and TRBJ2-1; 9 nucleotides align to TRBD2. After removal of 5 bases from V and 3 bases from J, the junction contained 11 bases not matched to a gene. In germline, CDR1 is MNHNS, CDR2 SASEGT. This CDR3 contains 17 residues. CDR3 loop: CASSPRGGGGFYNEQFF. The CDR3 DNA sequence: TGTGCCAGCAGTCCGCGCGGGGGGGGCGGGTTCTACAATGAGCAGTTCTTC.

This clonotype was recorded at least ten times. This chain uses TRBV20-1 with TRBJ1-1; 7 bases are a match to TRBD1. This CDR3 is 14 amino acids long. The germline V gene has CDR1 DFQATT and CDR2 SNEGSKA (reference sequence). V lost 1 base, J lost 2 bases, and 4 bases stayed unmatched. The CDR3 DNA sequence: TGCAGTGCTAGAGTCGCAGGGGGTAACACTGAAGCTTTCTTT. Its protein product is CSARVAGGNTEAFF.

This clonotype was seen a few times. This chain links TRBV10-3 with TRBJ1-5, with 11 bases lining up with TRBD1. This CDR3 comprises 15 residues. V gave up 10 bases and J gave up 6 bases; unmatched junction bases: 11. The germline CDR1 and CDR2 sequences are ENHRY and SYGVKD. CDR3 nucleotide sequence: TGTGCCACCTGGACAGGGGGCGGATTTGGTCAGCCCCAGCATTTT. Amino acids: CATWTGGGFGQPQHF.

This clonotype has just a few counts. The rearrangement joins TRBV7-3 to TRBJ1-2; 8 bases are a match to TRBD1. This CDR3 is 14 amino acids long. V shed 5 bases and J 0 bases; nucleotides not matched to a gene: 2. Germline V gene lookup returns CDR1 SGHTA and CDR2 FQGTGA. CDR3 bases: TGTGCCAGCAGCCCGGGACAGGCTAACTATGGCTACACCTTC. This gives the protein CASSPGQANYGYTF.

A few counts support this clonotype. This sequence joins TRBV20-1 and TRBJ2-1; 8 bases are shared with TRBD2. CDR1 is DFQATT and CDR2 is SNEGSKA in the germline V gene (reference sequence). This CDR3 spans 14 amino acids. Unmatched junction bases numbered 10, after V lost 0 bases and J lost 12 bases. This CDR3 reads CSARDGLAGFVQFF. In DNA form, the CDR3 reads TGCAGTGCTAGAGACGGGCTAGCGGGCTTTGTGCAGTTCTTC.

V and J are TRBV12-3 or TRBV12-4 and TRBJ2-7; possible D gene TRBD2, 5 bases. V lost 3 bases and J lost 0, with 9 bases in between. This CDR3 is 14 amino acids long. CDR3 region: CASSLRRRSYEQYF. CDR3 sequence (DNA): TGTGCCAGCAGTTTGAGGAGGCGCTCCTACGAGCAGTACTTC.

The CDR3 reads CASSSGQGAEDTQYF. The CDR3 DNA follows: TGTGCCAGCAGCTCGGGACAGGGGGCCGAAGATACGCAGTATTTT. J is TRBJ2-3 and V is TRBV7-3, with 12 bases lining up with TRBD1. Germline CDR1 reads SGHTA; CDR2 reads FQGTGA. The V and J ends lost 4 bases and 5 bases, in that order; junction bases with no gene match: 4. The CDR3 has 15 residues. Full variable domain (remainder filled in from reference TRBV7-3 and TRBJ2-3): GAGVSQTPSNKVTEKGKYVELRCDPISGHTALYWYRQSLGQGPEFLIYFQGTGAADDSGLPNDRFFAVRPEGSVSTLKIQRTERGDSAVYLCASSSGQGAEDTQYFGPGTRLTVL.

This chain joins TRBV20-1 and TRBJ2-1, with D unresolved. With 0 bases removed from V and 2 bases from J, the gap between germline ends came to 11 bases. Germline-derived CDR1 and CDR2 are DFQATT and SNEGSKA (reference sequence). The length of the CDR3 is 15 residues. CDR3 protein: CSARDLLPPYNEQFF. The CDR3 DNA reads TGCAGTGCTAGAGATCTACTCCCACCCTACAATGAGCAGTTCTTC.

This clonotype came up a few times. The chain combines TRBV2 with TRBJ2-5, with 9 bases matching TRBD1. The ends lost 7 bases at V and 2 bases at J; junction bases unmatched: 5. Germline V gene sequence: CDR1 SNHLY, CDR2 FYNNEI. This CDR3 contains 14 residues. The CDR3 region is CASTGQGRQETQYF. The CDR3 nucleotides read TGTGCCAGCACCGGACAGGGGAGACAAGAGACCCAGTACTTC. Combining the CDR3 with reference TRBV2 and TRBJ2-5 gives the whole variable domain EPEVTQTPSHQVTQMGQEVILRCVPISNHLYFYWYRQILGQKVEFLVSFYNNEISEKSEIFDDQFSVERPDGSNFTLKIRSTKLEDSAMYFCASTGQGRQETQYFGPGTRLLVL.

This clonotype has only a few counts. The V call is TRBV5-1, the J call TRBJ2-5; 10 bases map to TRBD1. CDR1 and CDR2 (germline): SGHRS, YFSETQ. CDR3 length equals 16 residues. The V and J ends lost 5 bases and 4 bases, in that order; junction bases with no gene match: 11. As DNA, the CDR3 is TGCGCCAGCAGTCCCGGGACAGGGGAACGGGCAGAGACCCAGTACTTC. Amino acid sequence: CASSPGTGERAETQYF.